The entry below describes one TCR beta chain. Antigen specificity is unknown. Trimming left V 0 bases short and J 0 bases short, with 16 bases between. CDR3 size: 18 residues. Germline V gives CDR1 SGHKS, CDR2 YYEKEE (reference sequence). Using immunoSEQ multiplex PCR, the repertoire was profiled, and TCRdb retains in-frame clones only, with some absent. The sample shows approximately 100,000 clones, about 89% of them seen only once. The sample originates from a study of T cell responses to AZD1222 COVID-19 vaccine. Study observations and caveats: Variant regions that are unmutated are reportedly the target of nearly half of spike-specific TCRs.

The sample in question was peripheral blood, obtained on day 0 of AZD1222 vaccination. The TCR originated in an adult in good health. This rearrangement joins TRBV5-5 to TRBJ1-5; D is perhaps TRBD1 (5 bases). The chain's CDR3 is CASSLGVQGTYSNQPQHF. The CDR3 nucleotides read TGTGCCAGCAGCTTGGGGGTCCAAGGGACCTATAGCAATCAGCCCCAGCATTTT.